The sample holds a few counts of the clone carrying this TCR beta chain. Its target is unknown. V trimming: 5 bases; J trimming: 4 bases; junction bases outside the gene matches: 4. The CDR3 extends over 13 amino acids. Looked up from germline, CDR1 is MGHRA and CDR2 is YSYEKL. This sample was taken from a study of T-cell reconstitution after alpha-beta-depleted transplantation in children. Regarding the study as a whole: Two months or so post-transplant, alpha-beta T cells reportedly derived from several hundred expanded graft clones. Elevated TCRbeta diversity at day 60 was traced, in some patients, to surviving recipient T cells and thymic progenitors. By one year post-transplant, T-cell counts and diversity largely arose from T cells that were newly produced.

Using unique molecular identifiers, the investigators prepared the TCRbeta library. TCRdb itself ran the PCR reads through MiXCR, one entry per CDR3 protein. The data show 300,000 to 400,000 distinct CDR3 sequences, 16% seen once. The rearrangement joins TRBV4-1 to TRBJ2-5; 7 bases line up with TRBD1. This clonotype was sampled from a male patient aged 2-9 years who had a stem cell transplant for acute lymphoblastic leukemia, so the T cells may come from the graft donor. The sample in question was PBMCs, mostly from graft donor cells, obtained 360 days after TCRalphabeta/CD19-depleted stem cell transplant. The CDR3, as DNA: TGCGCCAGCAGCTACGGACAGGTAGAGACCCAGTACTTC. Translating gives CASSYGQVETQYF.